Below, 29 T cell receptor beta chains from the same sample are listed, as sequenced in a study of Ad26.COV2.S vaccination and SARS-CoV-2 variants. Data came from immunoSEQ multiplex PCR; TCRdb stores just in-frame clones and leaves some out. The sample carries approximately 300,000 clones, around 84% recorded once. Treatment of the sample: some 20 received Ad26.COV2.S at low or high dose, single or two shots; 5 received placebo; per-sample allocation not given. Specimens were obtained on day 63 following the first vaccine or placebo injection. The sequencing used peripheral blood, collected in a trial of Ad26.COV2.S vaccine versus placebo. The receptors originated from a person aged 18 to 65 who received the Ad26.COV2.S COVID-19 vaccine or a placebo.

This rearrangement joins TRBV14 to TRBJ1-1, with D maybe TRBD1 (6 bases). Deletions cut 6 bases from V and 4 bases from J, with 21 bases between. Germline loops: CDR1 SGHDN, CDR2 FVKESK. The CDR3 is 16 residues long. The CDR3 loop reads CASSPFGRGSSTEAFF. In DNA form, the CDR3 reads TGTGCCAGCAGTCCCTTTGGTAGGGGGTCGAGCACTGAAGCTTTCTTT.

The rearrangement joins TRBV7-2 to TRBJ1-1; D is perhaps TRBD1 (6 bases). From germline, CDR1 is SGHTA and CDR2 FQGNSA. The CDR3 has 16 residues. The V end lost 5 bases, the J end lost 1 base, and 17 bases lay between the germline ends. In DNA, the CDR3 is TGTGCCAGCAGCCTAGGGCTTCGGGGGCGGAACACTGAAGCTTTCTTT. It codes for CASSLGLRGRNTEAFF.

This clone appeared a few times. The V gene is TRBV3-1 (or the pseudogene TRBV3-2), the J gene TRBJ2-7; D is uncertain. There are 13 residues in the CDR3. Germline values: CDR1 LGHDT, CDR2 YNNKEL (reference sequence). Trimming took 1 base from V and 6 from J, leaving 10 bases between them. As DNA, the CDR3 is TGTGCCAGCAGCCAAGTTCTACTGGGCGAGCAGTACTTC. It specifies CASSQVLLGEQYF.

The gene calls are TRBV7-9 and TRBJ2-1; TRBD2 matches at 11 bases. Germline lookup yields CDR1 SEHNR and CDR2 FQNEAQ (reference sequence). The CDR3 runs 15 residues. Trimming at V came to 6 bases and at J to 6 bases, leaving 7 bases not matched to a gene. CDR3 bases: TGTGCCAGCAGTCCCGGGACTAGCGGCGCCAATGAGCAGTTCTTC. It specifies CASSPGTSGANEQFF.

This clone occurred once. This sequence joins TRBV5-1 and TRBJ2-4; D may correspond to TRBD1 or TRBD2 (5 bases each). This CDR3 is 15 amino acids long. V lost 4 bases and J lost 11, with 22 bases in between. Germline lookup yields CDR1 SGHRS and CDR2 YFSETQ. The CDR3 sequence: CASSPGAGREVVQYF. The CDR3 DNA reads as TGCGCCAGCAGCCCCGGGGCCGGCCGGGAAGTGGTTCAGTACTTC.

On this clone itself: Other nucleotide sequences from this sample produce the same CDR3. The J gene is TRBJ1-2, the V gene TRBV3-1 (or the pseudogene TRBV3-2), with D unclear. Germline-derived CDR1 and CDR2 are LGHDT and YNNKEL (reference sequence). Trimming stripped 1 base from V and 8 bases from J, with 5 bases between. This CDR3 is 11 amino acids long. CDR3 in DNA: TGTGCCAGCAGCCAAGGGGTGGGCTACACCTTC. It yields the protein CASSQGVGYTF.

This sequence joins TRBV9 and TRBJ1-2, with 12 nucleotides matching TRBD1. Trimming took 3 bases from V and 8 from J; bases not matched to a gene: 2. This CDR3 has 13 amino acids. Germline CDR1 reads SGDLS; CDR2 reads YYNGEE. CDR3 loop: CASSAGTGGGYTF. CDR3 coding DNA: TGTGCCAGCAGCGCCGGGACAGGGGGCGGCTACACCTTC.

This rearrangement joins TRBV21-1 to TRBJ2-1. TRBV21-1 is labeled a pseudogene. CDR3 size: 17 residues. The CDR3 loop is CASTPTVGRLFYNEQFF. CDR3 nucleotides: TGTGCCAGCACCCCGACCGTCGGTCGCCTTTTCTACAATGAGCAGTTCTTC.

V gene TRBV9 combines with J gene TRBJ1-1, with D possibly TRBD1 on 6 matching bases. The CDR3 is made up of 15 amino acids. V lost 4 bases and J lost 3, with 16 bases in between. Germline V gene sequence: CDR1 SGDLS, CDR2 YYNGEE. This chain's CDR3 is CASSPDPHRDTEAFF. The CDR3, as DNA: TGTGCCAGCAGCCCTGATCCCCACAGGGACACTGAAGCTTTCTTT.

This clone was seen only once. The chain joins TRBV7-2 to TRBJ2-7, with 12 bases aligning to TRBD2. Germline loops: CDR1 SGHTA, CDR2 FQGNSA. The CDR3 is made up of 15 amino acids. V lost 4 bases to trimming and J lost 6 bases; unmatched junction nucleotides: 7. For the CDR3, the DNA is TGTGCCAGCAGCTCCCTAGCGGGGGGGCCGGGCGAGCAGTACTTC. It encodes CASSSLAGGPGEQYF.

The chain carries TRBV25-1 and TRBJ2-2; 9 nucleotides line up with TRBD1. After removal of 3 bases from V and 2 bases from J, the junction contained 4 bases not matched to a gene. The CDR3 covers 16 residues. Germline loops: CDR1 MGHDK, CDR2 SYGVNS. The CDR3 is CASSDTGQGNTGELFF. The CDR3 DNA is TGTGCCAGCAGTGATACGGGACAGGGAAACACCGGGGAGCTGTTTTTT.

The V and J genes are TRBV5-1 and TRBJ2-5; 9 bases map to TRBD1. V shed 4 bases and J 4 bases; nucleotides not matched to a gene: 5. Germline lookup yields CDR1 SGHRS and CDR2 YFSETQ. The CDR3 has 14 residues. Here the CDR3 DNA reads TGCGCCAGCAGCCCCCCGGACAGGGGAGAGACCCAGTACTTC. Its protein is CASSPPDRGETQYF.

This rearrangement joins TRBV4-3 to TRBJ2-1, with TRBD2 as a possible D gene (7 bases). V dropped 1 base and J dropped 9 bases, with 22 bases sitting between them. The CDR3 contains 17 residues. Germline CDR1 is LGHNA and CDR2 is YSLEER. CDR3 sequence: CASSQVTLGGLIGEQFF. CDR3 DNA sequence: TGCGCCAGCAGCCAAGTGACTTTGGGGGGGCTAATTGGTGAGCAGTTCTTC.

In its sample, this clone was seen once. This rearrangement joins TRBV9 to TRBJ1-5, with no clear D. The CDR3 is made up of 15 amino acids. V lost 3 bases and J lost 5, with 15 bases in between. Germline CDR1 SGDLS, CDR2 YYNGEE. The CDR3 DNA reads TGTGCCAGCAGCGAGGGAAGTCAACACTATCAGCCCCAGCATTTT. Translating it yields CASSEGSQHYQPQHF.

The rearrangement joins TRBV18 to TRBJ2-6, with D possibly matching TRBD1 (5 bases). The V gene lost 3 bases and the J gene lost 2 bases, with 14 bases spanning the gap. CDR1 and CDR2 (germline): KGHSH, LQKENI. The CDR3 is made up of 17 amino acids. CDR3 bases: TGTGCCAGCTCACCCCTCGGGTCCAGGGCTGGGGCCAACGTCCTGACTTTC. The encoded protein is CASSPLGSRAGANVLTF.

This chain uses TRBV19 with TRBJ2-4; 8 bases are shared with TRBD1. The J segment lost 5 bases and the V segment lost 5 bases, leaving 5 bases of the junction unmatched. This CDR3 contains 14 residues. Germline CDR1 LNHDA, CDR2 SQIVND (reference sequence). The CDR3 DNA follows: TGTGCCAGTAGTTCAGGGGGACAGGAAAACATTCAGTACTTC. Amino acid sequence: CASSSGGQENIQYF. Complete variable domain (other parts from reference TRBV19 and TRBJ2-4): DGGITQSPKYLFRKEGQNVTLSCEQNLNHDAMYWYRQDPGQGLRLIYYSQIVNDFQKGDIAEGYSVSREKKESFPLTVTSAQKNPTAFYLCASSSGGQENIQYFGAGTRLSVL.

The CDR3 sequence: CASSLAQARMNTEAFF. The CDR3 nucleotides read TGTGCCAGCAGCTTGGCCCAGGCGCGAATGAACACTGAAGCTTTCTTT. The chain has TRBV5-4 and TRBJ1-1; D not resolved. The germline V and J ends were trimmed by 0 bases and 0 bases, with 12 bases remaining between them. From germline, CDR1 is SGHNT and CDR2 YYREEE (reference sequence). The CDR3 covers 16 residues.

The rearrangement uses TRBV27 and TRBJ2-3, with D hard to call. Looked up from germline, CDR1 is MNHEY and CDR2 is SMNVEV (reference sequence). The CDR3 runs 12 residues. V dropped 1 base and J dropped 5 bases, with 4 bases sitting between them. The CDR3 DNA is TGTGCCAGCAGTTTATGGGGAGATACGCAGTATTTT. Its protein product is CASSLWGDTQYF.

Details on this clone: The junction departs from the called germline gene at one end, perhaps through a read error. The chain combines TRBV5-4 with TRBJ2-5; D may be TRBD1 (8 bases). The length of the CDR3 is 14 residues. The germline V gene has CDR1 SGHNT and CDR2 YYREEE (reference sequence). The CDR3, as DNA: TGTGCCAGCAGCCCAAGGGGGGGGACAGGCCCCGGGAACTTC. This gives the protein CASSPRGGTGPGNF.

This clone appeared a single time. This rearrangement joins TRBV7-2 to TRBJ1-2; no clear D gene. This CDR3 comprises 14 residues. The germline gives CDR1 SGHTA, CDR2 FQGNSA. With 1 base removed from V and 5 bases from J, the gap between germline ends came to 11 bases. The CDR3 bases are TGTGCCAGCAGCTTAGGGTATGCCCTTTATGGCTACACCTTC. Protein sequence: CASSLGYALYGYTF.

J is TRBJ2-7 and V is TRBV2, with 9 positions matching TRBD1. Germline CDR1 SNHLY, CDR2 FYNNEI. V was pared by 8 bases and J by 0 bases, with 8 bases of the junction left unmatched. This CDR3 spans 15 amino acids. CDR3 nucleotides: TGTGCCAGCCAGAGACAGGGGGGATCCTCCTACGAGCAGTACTTC. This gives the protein CASQRQGGSSYEQYF. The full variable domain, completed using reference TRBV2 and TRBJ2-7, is EPEVTQTPSHQVTQMGQEVILRCVPISNHLYFYWYRQILGQKVEFLVSFYNNEISEKSEIFDDQFSVERPDGSNFTLKIRSTKLEDSAMYFCASQRQGGSSYEQYFGPGTRLTVT.

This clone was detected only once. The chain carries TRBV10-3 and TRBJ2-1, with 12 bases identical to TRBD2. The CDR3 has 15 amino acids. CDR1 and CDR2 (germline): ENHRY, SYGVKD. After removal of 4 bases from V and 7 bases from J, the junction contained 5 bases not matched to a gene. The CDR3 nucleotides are TGTGCCATCAGTGCTAGCGGGGGGGCCGAGAATGAGCAGTTCTTC. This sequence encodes CAISASGGAENEQFF.

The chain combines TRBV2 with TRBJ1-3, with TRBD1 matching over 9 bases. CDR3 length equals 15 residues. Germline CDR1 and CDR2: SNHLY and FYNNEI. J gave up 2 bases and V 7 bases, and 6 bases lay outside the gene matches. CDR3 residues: CASTGGTGTGNTIYF. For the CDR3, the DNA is TGTGCCAGCACCGGAGGGACAGGGACTGGAAACACCATATATTTT.

The CDR3 is CASSSTGTTNEKLFF. CDR3 sequence (DNA): TGTGCCAGCTCATCAACAGGGACAACTAATGAAAAACTGTTTTTT. The V gene is TRBV18, the J gene TRBJ1-4; D is possibly TRBD1 (6 bases). The CDR3 runs 15 residues. Germline values: CDR1 KGHSH, CDR2 LQKENI. V was cut by 5 bases and J by 0 bases, with 10 bases left in between.

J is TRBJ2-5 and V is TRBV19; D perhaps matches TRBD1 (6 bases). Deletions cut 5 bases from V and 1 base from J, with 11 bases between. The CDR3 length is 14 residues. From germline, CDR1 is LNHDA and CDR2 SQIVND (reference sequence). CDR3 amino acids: CASSPTGTQETQYF. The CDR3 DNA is TGTGCCAGTAGTCCAACAGGGACCCAAGAGACCCAGTACTTC.

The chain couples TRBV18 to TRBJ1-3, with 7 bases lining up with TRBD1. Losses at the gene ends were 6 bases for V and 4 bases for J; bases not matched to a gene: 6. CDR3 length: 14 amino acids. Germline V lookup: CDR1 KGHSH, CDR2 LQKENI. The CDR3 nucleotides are TGTGCCAGCTCGCGACAGGGTTCGGGAAACACCATATATTTT. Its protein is CASSRQGSGNTIYF.

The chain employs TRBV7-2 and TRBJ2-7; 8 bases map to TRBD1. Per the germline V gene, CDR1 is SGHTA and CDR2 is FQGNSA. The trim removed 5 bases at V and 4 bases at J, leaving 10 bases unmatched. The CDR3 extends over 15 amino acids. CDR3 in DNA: TGTGCCAGCAGCCGCGGACAGGGCAGCTCATACGAGCAGTACTTC. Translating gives CASSRGQGSSYEQYF. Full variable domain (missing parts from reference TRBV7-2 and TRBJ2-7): GAGVSQSPSNKVTEKGKDVELRCDPISGHTALYWYRQSLGQGLEFLIYFQGNSAPDKSGLPSDRFSAERTGGSVSTLTIQRTQQEDSAVYLCASSRGQGSSYEQYFGPGTRLTVT.

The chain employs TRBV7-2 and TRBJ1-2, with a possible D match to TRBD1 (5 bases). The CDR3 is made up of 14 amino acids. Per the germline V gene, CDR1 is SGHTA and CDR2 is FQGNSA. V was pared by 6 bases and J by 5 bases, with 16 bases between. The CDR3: CASRGGVEIYGYTF. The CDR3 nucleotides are TGTGCCAGCAGAGGAGGGGTCGAGATTTATGGCTACACCTTC.

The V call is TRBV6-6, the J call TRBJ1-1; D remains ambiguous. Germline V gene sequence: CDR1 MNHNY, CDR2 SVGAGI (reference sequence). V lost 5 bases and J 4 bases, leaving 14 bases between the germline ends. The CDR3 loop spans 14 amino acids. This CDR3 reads CASSRRTAGTEAFF. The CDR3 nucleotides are TGTGCCAGCAGTCGCCGGACTGCCGGCACTGAAGCTTTCTTT.